This TCR beta chain was obtained from a study of regulatory T cells in long-lasting Graves disease. Study summary: Persistence in Graves' disease required over 5 years of antithyroid drugs plus positive TSH receptor antibodies.

This clonotype was seen repeatedly, ten times or more. V trimming: 0 bases; J trimming: 1 base; junction bases outside the gene matches: 7. The CDR3 extends over 17 amino acids. Germline V gene data show CDR1 as SGHTA and CDR2 as FQGNSA. Arm-PCR of CDR3 regions and iRepertoire HTBI primers were used to build TCR beta libraries. Original processing notes: The samples included 60 to 75 TRBV and over 13 TRBJ segments. TCRdb independently ran MiXCR on the multiplex PCR reads; one entry per CDR3 protein. TCRdb's processing, not the authors' own work, is the source of the V and J calls. The repertoire holds around 450,000 distinct CDR3 sequences, with around a fifth as singletons. Time point here: persistent/refractory GD, antithyroid drugs over 5 years with positive TRAb. Generation of the TCR library employed RNA extracted from PBMCs.

The V call is TRBV7-2, the J call TRBJ2-7; 9 positions match TRBD2. Sequences were derived from peripheral blood mononuclear cells (PBMCs), sampled when the disease was refractory, from a patient treated with antithyroid drugs. This sequence originates from a female donor with Graves disease. The CDR3 nucleotides read TGTGCCAGCAGCTTAGCGAGCCTAGCGGGATGGTCCTACGAGCAGTACTTC. Its protein is CASSLASLAGWSYEQYF.